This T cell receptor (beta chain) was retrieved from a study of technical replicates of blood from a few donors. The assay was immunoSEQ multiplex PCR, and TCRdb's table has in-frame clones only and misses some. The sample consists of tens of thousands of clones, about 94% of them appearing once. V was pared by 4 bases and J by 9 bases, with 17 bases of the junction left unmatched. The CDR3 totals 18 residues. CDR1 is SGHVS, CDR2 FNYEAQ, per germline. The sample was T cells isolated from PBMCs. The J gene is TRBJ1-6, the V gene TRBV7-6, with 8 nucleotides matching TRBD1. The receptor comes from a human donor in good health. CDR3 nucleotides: TGTGCCAGCAGCTCAGGGGGCACACAGCCCAACTTTTTTTCACCCCTCCACTTT. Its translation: CASSSGGTQPNFFSPLHF.